This TCR beta chain was profiled in a study of T-cell reconstitution after alpha-beta-depleted transplantation in children. CDR3 length: 15 amino acids. Trimming took 4 bases from V and 2 from J, leaving 17 bases between them. Germline V gives CDR1 SQVTM, CDR2 ANQGSEA. Preparation of the TCRbeta library involved a method that used unique molecular identifiers. MiXCR, run by TCRdb on the PCR reads, gives a single entry per CDR3 protein. The sample records a few hundred thousand distinct CDR3 sequences, approximately 20% being singletons. This clonotype showed up just a few times. The chain links TRBV29-1 to TRBJ1-2; tentatively, D is TRBD1 (6 bases). The starting material was PBMCs from the stem cell graft donor, obtained from the stem cell graft. The TCR originated in a human donor who donated a stem cell graft to a child with acute myeloid leukemia. For the CDR3, the DNA is TGCAGCGTTGCCCCAACAGGGTTGCTAAACTATGGCTACACCTTC. This gives the protein CSVAPTGLLNYGYTF.